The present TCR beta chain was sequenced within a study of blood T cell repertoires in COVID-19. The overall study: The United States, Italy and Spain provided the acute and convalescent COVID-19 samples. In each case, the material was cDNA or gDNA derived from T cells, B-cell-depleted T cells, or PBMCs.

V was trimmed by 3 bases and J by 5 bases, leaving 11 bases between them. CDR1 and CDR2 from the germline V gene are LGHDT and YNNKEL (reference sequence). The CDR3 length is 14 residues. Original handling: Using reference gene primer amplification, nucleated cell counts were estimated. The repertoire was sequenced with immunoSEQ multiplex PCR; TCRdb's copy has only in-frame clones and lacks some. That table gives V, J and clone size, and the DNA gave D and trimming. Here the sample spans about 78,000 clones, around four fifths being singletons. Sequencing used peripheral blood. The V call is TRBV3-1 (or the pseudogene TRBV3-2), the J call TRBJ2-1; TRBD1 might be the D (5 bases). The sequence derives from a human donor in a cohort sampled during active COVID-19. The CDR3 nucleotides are TGTGCCAGCAGCCAGTTTTGGGGCCACAATGAGCAGTTCTTC. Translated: CASSQFWGHNEQFF.